This is a list of T cell receptor beta chains from one sample in a study of blood T cell repertoires in COVID-19. This table comes from immunoSEQ multiplex PCR, and its TCRdb copy is limited to in-frame clones, with some not included. Of around 130,000 clones detected, about 79% appear once; the ten largest clones hold approximately 16%. The sequenced material came from peripheral blood. The receptors derive from a woman aged 45-59 years with acute or convalescent COVID-19. CDR3s include the opening cysteine and the closing phenylalanine or tryptophan. Each record gives: V gene, CDR3 protein.

TRBV4-1,CASSQRTGRGYEQYF
TRBV6-5,CASNEGQGAEAFF
TRBV28,CASNPGGAEAFF
TRBV6-5,CASGKGQAPGLPLHF
TRBV7-3,CASSLTLAKKSTGELFF
TRBV5-4,CASSLGEVPYEQYF
TRBV6-2/TRBV6-3,CASSSDRPGELFF
TRBV19,CASSILAGVNTEAFF
TRBV7-8,CASSPRLAGSTDTQYF
TRBV6-5,CASSTGDLGKLFF
TRBV5-8,CASSGGTDTQYF
TRBV30,CAWKRKDRANQPQHF
TRBV10-3,CAITGQGRGTEAFF
TRBV10-1,CASSGLAGNYEQYF
TRBV3-1/TRBV3-2,CASSQVVAGASTDTQYF
TRBV15,CATSRGQGVDTEAFF
TRBV3-1/TRBV3-2,CASSQGGTTSYEQYF
TRBV3-1/TRBV3-2,CASSQPPLTGANTIYF
TRBV24-1,CATRDRGLLYSGQPQHF
TRBV2,CASVDRGGGNQPQHF
TRBV3-1/TRBV3-2,CASSLRGGENTEAFF
TRBV11-2,CASTDPTATYNEQFF
TRBV19,CASSIAPGLYGYTF
TRBV12-3/TRBV12-4,CASRSRTGELFF
TRBV12-3/TRBV12-4,CASRTSGGGYTF
TRBV5-4,CASSATGWDGYTF
TRBV10-1,CASSESVGKVSGANVLTF
TRBV10-2,CASSEIVPGLAGYSNEQFF
TRBV9,CASSPGVQLNTEAFF
TRBV18,CASSRQFAGANVLTF
TRBV19,CASSIQGSNTEAFF
TRBV18,CASSPDPKQGVYMRNTIYF
TRBV6-5,CASSYYDRGTYGYTF
TRBV5-1,CASSLAPGQGNNEQFF
TRBV15,CATSRDQARTYEQYF
TRBV4-2,CASSFMDREEQPQHF
TRBV7-9,CASSLGTAVNSPLHF
TRBV14,CASSQGVLAGSTDTQYF
TRBV2,CASKNRGDPFF
TRBV5-1,CASSPTGPTSTEAFF
TRBV5-1,CASSFGGATTNEKLFF
TRBV19,CASSRDRVIVGNEQFF
TRBV4-1,CASSQDRGQGPFLNTGELFF
TRBV4-1,CASSLARTGDNQPQHF
TRBV19,CASRMSRVEAEAFF
TRBV27,CASSLVGLVDEQFF
TRBV2,CASSVSGLGNQPQHF
TRBV29-1,CSVEPGKPNYGYTF
TRBV4-2,CASSQDRQDTEAFF
TRBV6-6,CASSLQGWDTEAFF
TRBV6-1,CASSDPDAFF
TRBV6-5,CASRTQSSYEQYF
TRBV4-1,CASSQEEGGQSYGYTF
TRBV7-8,CASSLRSERLNTEAFF
TRBV3-1/TRBV3-2,CASSQVVYEQFF